This T cell receptor beta chain came from a study of radiotherapy plus CTLA-4 blockade in lung cancer (dated by TCRdb to between 2018 and 2020). At the level of the whole study: Among enrolled patients, 15% to 20% had an objective response and 25% to 35% reached disease control. Overall study results and their limits: Increased serum interferon-beta after radiation, together with early dynamic changes in blood T cell clones, were reported to be the strongest predictors of response. After treatment with radiotherapy and ipilimumab, TCR clones that originated in tumors expanded in peripheral blood.

Library preparation used the immunoSEQ multiplex PCR assay. TCRdb re-hosts the immuneACCESS table, in-frame sequences only. Its copies lack some clones; in the studies checked, an unresolved V gene accounts for under half of them, and the cause for the rest is not known. The sample table lists 49,000 or so clones, approximately 76% of them with a count of one. The ten largest make up approximately 8% of the sample. In this study, focal radiation therapy paired with CTLA-4 blockade (ipilimumab) was tested in patients who had chemo-refractory metastatic non-small-cell lung cancer. This clone was counted between two and nine times. The clone's antigen remains unknown. Nothing much larger sits one base from this clone, and base qualities are not available. From the germline V gene (reference sequence), CDR1 is WNHNN and CDR2 is SYGVQD. Relative to germline, V is 0 bases shorter and J is 6 bases shorter, with 8 bases between their ends. The CDR3 covers 14 residues, taking in both the cysteine and the phenylalanine. Of all the DNA, just the CDR3 is kept, 42 bases in frame from base 1.

The chain uses TRBV10-1 and TRBJ2-2; the D gene assignment is ambiguous. The specimen comprised peripheral blood, sampled from a patient treated with radiotherapy plus ipilimumab. The TCR was taken from a human donor with non-small cell lung cancer who had stable disease on radiotherapy plus ipilimumab. The sequence in DNA is TGCGCCAGCAGTGAGTCTTGGTTCGCCGGGGAGCTGTTTTTT. It specifies CASSESWFAGELFF.